This is a list of T cell receptor beta chains from one sample in a study of monozygotic twins with inflammatory bowel disease. One entry per CDR3 protein, without DNA, is what TCRdb gives after re-calling the 5' RACE reads. Its listing shows roughly 150,000 distinct CDR3 sequences. Sample: blood. These receptors were taken from a human donor with ulcerative colitis or Crohn's disease, or a healthy co-twin of an affected twin (not recorded which). Each CDR3 is given with its conserved first and last residue. Each record gives: J gene, V gene, CDR3 protein.

TRBJ2-5	TRBV5-1	CASSPGTDQETQYF
TRBJ2-7	TRBV5-1	CASSPGTSKLGSYEQYF
TRBJ2-3	TRBV5-1	CASSLAGYTDTQYF
TRBJ2-7	TRBV5-1	CASSLVRTSSYEQYF
TRBJ1-3	TRBV9	CASSVLAGNTIYF
TRBJ1-1	TRBV20-1	CSARDRQGFGEAFF
TRBJ2-1	TRBV6-4	CASSPRGRVNSYNEQFF
TRBJ1-5	TRBV20-1	CSARDRVRGNQPQHF
TRBJ1-6	TRBV9	CASSVQDLDSPLHF
TRBJ2-4	TRBV6-5	CVSGGNKNIQYF
TRBJ2-7	TRBV5-1	CASSFATSSYEQYF
TRBJ2-7	TRBV7-9	CASSPGLAGTWQYF